Each of the 20 T cell receptor beta chains below was sequenced from the same sample in a study of T-cell reconstitution after alpha-beta-depleted transplantation in children. Unique molecular identifiers were used in preparing the TCRbeta library. In TCRdb, the PCR reads were re-called with MiXCR into one record per CDR3 protein. This table has about 460,000 distinct CDR3 sequences, approximately 12% appearing once. The sequencing used PBMCs from the stem cell graft donor, collected from the stem cell graft. The source of these receptors is a human donor who donated a stem cell graft to a child with combined immunodeficiency.

This clonotype has only a few counts. The rearrangement joins TRBV9 to TRBJ2-7; 14 bases are shared with TRBD2. There are 15 residues in the CDR3. Per germline, CDR1 SGDLS and CDR2 YYNGEE. Trimming took 3 bases from V and 5 from J; bases not matched to a gene: 4. CDR3 sequence: CASSATSGRAHEQYF. In DNA form, the CDR3 reads TGTGCCAGCAGCGCGACTAGCGGGAGGGCCCACGAGCAGTACTTC.

This clonotype has a count of ten or more. The CDR3, as DNA: TGTGCCAGTCTGTCAAGGGTCGGCGGCGAGCAGTACTTC. This codes for CASLSRVGGEQYF. This chain joins TRBV27 and TRBJ2-7; D is unresolved. This CDR3 is built from 13 residues. The V gene lost 9 bases and the J gene lost 6 bases, with 18 bases spanning the gap. Germline CDR1 MNHEY, CDR2 SMNVEV (reference sequence).

The J gene is TRBJ2-7, the V gene TRBV29-1, with D uncertain. Germline lookup yields CDR1 SQVTM and CDR2 ANQGSEA. Trimming removed 3 bases from V and 4 bases from J, with 10 bases in between. This CDR3 spans 12 amino acids. CDR3 coding DNA: TGCAGCGTTGAGAGAGCCGGTTACGAGCAGTACTTC. Amino acids: CSVERAGYEQYF.

This rearrangement joins TRBV5-1 to TRBJ2-7; D may be TRBD2 (6 bases). V lost 5 bases, J lost 6 bases, and 15 bases lay in between. In germline, CDR1 is SGHRS, CDR2 YFSETQ. This CDR3 contains 13 residues. CDR3 DNA: TGCGCCAGCAGGCTGGAGGGCGGGCGCGAGCAGTACTTC. Protein product: CASRLEGGREQYF.

This clonotype appeared a few times. The gene calls are TRBV12-5 and TRBJ1-1, with D unclear. Trimming removed 1 base from V and 1 base from J, with 4 bases in between. Germline V lookup: CDR1 LGHNT, CDR2 FRNRAP. This CDR3 is 13 amino acids long. The CDR3 region has the DNA TGTGCTAGTGGTTTGGGACAGAACACTGAAGCTTTCTTT. This translates into CASGLGQNTEAFF.

Only a few counts were recorded for this clonotype. The CDR3 loop reads CASSLWLAGITGELFF. The CDR3 DNA follows: TGCGCCAGCAGCTTGTGGCTAGCGGGAATCACCGGGGAGCTGTTTTTT. The V and J genes are TRBV5-1 and TRBJ2-2; 9 bases align to TRBD2. The CDR3 consists of 16 residues. Looked up from germline, CDR1 is SGHRS and CDR2 is YFSETQ. V gave up 1 base and J gave up 4 bases; unmatched junction bases: 5.

The CDR3 protein is CASSYQSVKLRDTQYF. The CDR3 DNA reads TGTGCCAGCAGTTACCAATCCGTTAAATTAAGAGATACGCAGTATTTT. The rearrangement uses TRBV6-5 and TRBJ2-3; D uncertain. Germline V gene data show CDR1 as MNHEY and CDR2 as SVGAGI. V lost 2 bases and J lost 5, with 17 bases in between. This CDR3 has 16 amino acids.

The chain uses TRBV28 and TRBJ2-2; 7 nucleotides line up with TRBD1. CDR1 and CDR2 (germline): MDHEN, SYDVKM. V lost 8 bases, J lost 4 bases, and 10 bases stayed unmatched. This CDR3 contains 15 residues. CDR3: CASLKTGISTGELFF. The CDR3 nucleotides read TGTGCCAGCCTGAAGACAGGGATAAGCACCGGGGAGCTGTTTTTT.

The chain links TRBV7-3 to TRBJ2-5, with TRBD2 identical over 10 bases. Germline-derived CDR1 and CDR2 are SGHTA and FQGTGA. The CDR3 runs 16 residues. The trim removed 5 bases at V and 5 bases at J, leaving 11 bases unmatched. CDR3 sequence (DNA): TGTGCCAGCAGCACGGGCCGGACTAGCGGACGGGAGACCCAGTACTTC. Amino acids: CASSTGRTSGRETQYF.

This clonotype has a count of ten or more. This rearrangement joins TRBV7-8 to TRBJ2-1; D remains unclear. The CDR3 extends over 11 amino acids. CDR1 SGHVS and CDR2 FQNEAQ come from the germline V gene. The ends were cut back, 5 bases at V and 8 bases at J, with 7 bases in the middle. This CDR3 is CASSVSYEQFF. CDR3 nucleotides: TGTGCCAGCAGCGTCTCCTATGAGCAGTTCTTC.

This clonotype was seen a few times. The rearrangement joins TRBV12-3 or TRBV12-4 to TRBJ1-4; maybe TRBD1 (6 bases). CDR3 length: 14 residues. V was trimmed by 6 bases and J by 7 bases, leaving 15 bases between them. Here the CDR3 DNA reads TGTGCCAGCAGCTACGACAGGCCCGGTGAAAAACTGTTTTTT. Translated: CASSYDRPGEKLFF.

This clonotype appeared a few times. This chain joins TRBV6-2 or TRBV6-3 and TRBJ2-5; D remains ambiguous. The V gene lost 0 bases and the J gene lost 3 bases, with 8 bases spanning the gap. The CDR3 contains 14 residues. Per germline, CDR1 MNHEY and CDR2 SVGEGT. DNA for the CDR3: TGTGCCAGCAGTTACTCGACGCGAAAAGAGACCCAGTACTTC. It codes for CASSYSTRKETQYF.

In its sample, this clonotype was seen many times. The rearrangement joins TRBV13 to TRBJ2-3, with D unresolved. The germline V and J ends were trimmed by 2 bases and 1 base, with 10 bases remaining between them. CDR3 length: 15 amino acids. The germline V gene has CDR1 PRHDT and CDR2 FYEKMQ (reference sequence). Here the CDR3 DNA reads TGTGCCAGCAGCTTAAAGGGCTTTGGCACAGATACGCAGTATTTT. It is translated as CASSLKGFGTDTQYF.

This clonotype was found a few times. The chain combines TRBV10-3 with TRBJ1-1, with 7 bases matching TRBD1. Unmatched junction bases numbered 9, after V lost 7 bases and J lost 1 base. The germline CDR1 and CDR2 sequences are ENHRY and SYGVKD. CDR3 length equals 15 residues. In DNA, the CDR3 is TGTGCCATCACCCCCGTGGACAGGCCGAACACTGAAGCTTTCTTT. It codes for CAITPVDRPNTEAFF.

This clonotype has more than one count but fewer than ten. This chain connects TRBV7-2 to TRBJ1-2, with D uncertain. The CDR3 is made up of 13 amino acids. Germline V CDR1 and CDR2: SGHTA, FQGNSA. V lost 5 bases to trimming and J lost 4 bases, with 11 bases between them. CDR3 DNA sequence: TGTGCCAGCAGCCCCGGACGGACCTATGGCTACACCTTC. Protein product: CASSPGRTYGYTF.

There are a few counts of this clonotype. V is TRBV12-3 or TRBV12-4 and J is TRBJ2-3; 8 nucleotides line up with TRBD2. V shed 4 bases, J shed 10 bases, and the junction held 10 bases outside the gene matches. CDR3 length equals 14 residues. The CDR3 DNA follows: TGTGCCAGCAGTTCCCTAGCGGGCCCCTCATCGCAGTATTTT. It specifies CASSSLAGPSSQYF.

This clonotype has more than one count but fewer than ten. This chain uses TRBV12-3 or TRBV12-4 with TRBJ2-1; unclear D gene. There are 14 residues in the CDR3. The germline V and J ends were trimmed by 5 bases and 9 bases, with 17 bases remaining between them. The CDR3 spells CASSPPGSWGEQFF. Here the CDR3 DNA reads TGTGCCAGCAGTCCCCCCGGATCGTGGGGTGAGCAGTTCTTC.

The chain recombines TRBV7-9 with TRBJ2-5; 8 bases map to TRBD1. Germline CDR1 reads SEHNR; CDR2 reads FQNEAQ (reference sequence). The J segment lost 5 bases and the V segment lost 5 bases, leaving 10 bases of the junction unmatched. This CDR3 has 15 residues. CDR3 nucleotides: TGTGCCAGCAGCCCGGCAGGGGGCGCGGGGGAGACCCAGTACTTC. Amino acid sequence: CASSPAGGAGETQYF.

Details on this clonotype: A much larger clone lies a single base off, so this may be a read error. The CDR3 spells CASSLGLPSSYYEQFF. CDR3 bases: TGTGCCAGCAGTTTAGGTCTACCCAGCTCCTACTATGAGCAGTTCTTC. The V call is TRBV12-3 or TRBV12-4, the J call TRBJ2-1; D not resolved. There are 16 residues in the CDR3.

This clonotype was observed a handful of times. The chain combines TRBV25-1 with TRBJ2-1; 10 bases are shared with TRBD2. The CDR3 extends over 20 amino acids. Germline V gives CDR1 MGHDK, CDR2 SYGVNS. V lost 1 base to trimming and J lost 3 bases; unmatched junction nucleotides: 15. CDR3 nucleotide sequence: TGTGCCAGCAGTGAATTGTCCCATTTACTAGCGGGGCTTGGCTACAATGAGCAGTTCTTC. Its translation is CASSELSHLLAGLGYNEQFF.